The text below deals with one TCR beta chain. Antigen: not known. An Oncomine TCR Beta short-read assay was used to sequence the DNA from cultured CD4+ T cells. TCRdb itself ran the PCR reads through MiXCR, one entry per CDR3 protein. The data show 15,000 to 20,000 distinct CDR3 sequences, around a third seen once. Described treatment: approximately 11-day PBMC culture with coronavirus spike peptide pools or control peptides (ViraFEST assay). The ViraFEST method relied on peptide pools to expand antigen-specific T cells, followed by TCR sequencing. This entry comes from a study of vaccination and CD4 T cells after COVID-19. At the level of the study: Researchers treated cells with overlapping spike peptides taken from SARS-CoV-2, HCoV-NL63, HCoV-OC43 and HCoV-229E.

With 3 bases removed from V and 7 bases from J, the gap between germline ends came to 16 bases. CDR1 and CDR2 (germline): DFQATT, SNEGSKA (reference sequence). This CDR3 is 14 amino acids long. This TCR came from a human donor who received a COVID-19 vaccine. Sequencing used CD4+ T cells from blood, cultured in vitro, obtained before SARS-CoV-2 vaccination. The chain carries TRBV20-1 and TRBJ1-5; D may be TRBD1 (5 bases). As DNA, the CDR3 is TGCAGTGCTAGTAGGGTAAAGGGGCGGCAGCCCCAGCATTTT. Translation: CSASRVKGRQPQHF.